This T cell receptor beta chain appears in the sequencing data of a study of identical twins. Study conclusions and caveats: Models underestimated out-of-frame TCR alpha sharing in monozygotic twins. Analyses of zero insertions could, in part, be confounded by invariant MAIT and iNKT cells.

The CDR3 is made up of 14 amino acids. Germline CDR1 MRHNA, CDR2 SNTAGT. V shed 7 bases, J shed 3 bases, and the junction held 6 bases outside the gene matches. Comment on this clonotype: What it binds is unknown.

TCRdb reprocessed the 5' RACE reads with MiXCR, giving one entry per CDR3 protein. The sample has about 520,000 distinct CDR3 sequences, under 25% seen once. These data were also reused for a study on T cells expressing NK-cell markers.

The sequencing input was CD4+ T cells sorted from blood. The source is a woman aged 18-30 years in good health. The rearrangement uses TRBV6-4 and TRBJ2-1; TRBD2 aligns across 7 bases. The chain's CDR3 is CASTRWEGYNEQFF. The CDR3, as DNA: TGTGCCAGCACCCGGTGGGAGGGCTACAATGAGCAGTTCTTC.